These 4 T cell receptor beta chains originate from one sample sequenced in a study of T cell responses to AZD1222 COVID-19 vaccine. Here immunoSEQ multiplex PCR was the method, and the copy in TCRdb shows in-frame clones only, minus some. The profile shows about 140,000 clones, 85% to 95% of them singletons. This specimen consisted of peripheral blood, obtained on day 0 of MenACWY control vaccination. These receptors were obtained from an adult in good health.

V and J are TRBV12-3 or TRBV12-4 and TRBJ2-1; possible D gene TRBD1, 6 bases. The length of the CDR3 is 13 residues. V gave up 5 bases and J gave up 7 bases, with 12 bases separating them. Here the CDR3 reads CASSRTVPNEQFF. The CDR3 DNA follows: TGTGCCAGCAGTCGGACAGTCCCTAATGAGCAGTTCTTC.

CDR3 sequence (DNA): TGTGCCAGCAGCCAAACCACGGGGCCGGCGTGGCCCCAGCATTTT. It codes for CASSQTTGPAWPQHF. J is TRBJ1-5 and V is TRBV14; D might be TRBD1 (5 bases). V was pared by 2 bases and J by 9 bases, with 17 bases between. Germline V gene sequence: CDR1 SGHDN, CDR2 FVKESK. This CDR3 is built from 15 residues.

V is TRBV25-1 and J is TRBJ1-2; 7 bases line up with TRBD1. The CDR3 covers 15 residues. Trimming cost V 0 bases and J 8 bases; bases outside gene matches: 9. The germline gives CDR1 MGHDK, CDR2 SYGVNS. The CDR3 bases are TGTGCCAGCAGTGAATATCTCGGACAGGAGAGCGGCTACACCTTC. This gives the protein CASSEYLGQESGYTF.

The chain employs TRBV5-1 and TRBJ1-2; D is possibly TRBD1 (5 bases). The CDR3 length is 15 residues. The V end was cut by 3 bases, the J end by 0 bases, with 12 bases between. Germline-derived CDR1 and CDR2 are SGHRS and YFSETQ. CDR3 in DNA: TGCGCCAGCAGCTCCGGACATACAGCTAACTATGGCTACACCTTC. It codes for CASSSGHTANYGYTF.